This T cell receptor (beta chain) was obtained from a study of cytomegalovirus exposure and HLA in healthy donors. Study in general: Unique TCRs numbering roughly 80 million, obtained from HLA-typed donors, made up an early data release. General study findings and limits: Accurate predictions that matched the HLA-A and HLA-B alleles of most subjects were reportedly made from TCR beta sequences.

For this clone: Its antigen is not identified.

Amplification used 60 Vbeta primers and 13 Jbeta primers. This table comes from immunoSEQ multiplex PCR, and its TCRdb copy is limited to in-frame clones, with some not included. The sample lists 150,000 to 200,000 clones; approximately 85% were seen once. The germline gives CDR1 KGHSH, CDR2 LQKENI. Trimming took 6 bases from V and 4 from J; bases not matched to a gene: 3. The CDR3 covers 13 residues. Sequenced material: PBMCs. The origin of this receptor is a woman aged 45-65 years in good health and CMV-seronegative. The gene calls are TRBV18 and TRBJ1-5, with TRBD1 identical over 7 bases. CDR3 DNA sequence: TGTGCCAGCTCTGGACAGGCAAATCAGCCCCAGCATTTT. Its protein product is CASSGQANQPQHF.